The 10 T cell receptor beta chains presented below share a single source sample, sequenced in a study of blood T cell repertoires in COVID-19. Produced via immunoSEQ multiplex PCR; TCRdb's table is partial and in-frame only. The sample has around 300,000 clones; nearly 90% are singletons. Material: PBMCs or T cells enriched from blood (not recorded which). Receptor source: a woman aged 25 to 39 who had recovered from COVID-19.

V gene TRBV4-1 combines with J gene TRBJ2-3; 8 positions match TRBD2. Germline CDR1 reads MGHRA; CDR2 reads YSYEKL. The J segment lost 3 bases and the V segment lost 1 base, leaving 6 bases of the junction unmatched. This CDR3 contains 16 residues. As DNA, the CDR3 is TGCGCCAGCAGCCAAGCAGCGGGAGAAGGAACAGATACGCAGTATTTT. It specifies CASSQAAGEGTDTQYF.

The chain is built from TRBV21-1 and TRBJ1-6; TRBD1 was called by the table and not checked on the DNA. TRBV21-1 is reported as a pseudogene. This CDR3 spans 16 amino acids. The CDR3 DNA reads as TGTGCCAGCAGCAACTCGACAGGGGGCATTGGTTCACCCCTCCACTTT. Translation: CASSNSTGGIGSPLHF.

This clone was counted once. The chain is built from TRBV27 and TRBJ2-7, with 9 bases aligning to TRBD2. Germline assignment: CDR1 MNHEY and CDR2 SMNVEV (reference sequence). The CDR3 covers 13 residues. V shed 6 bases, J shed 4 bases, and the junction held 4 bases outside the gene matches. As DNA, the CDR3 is TGTGCCAGCAGGGCGGGAGGGTCGTACGAGCAGTACTTC. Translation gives CASRAGGSYEQYF.

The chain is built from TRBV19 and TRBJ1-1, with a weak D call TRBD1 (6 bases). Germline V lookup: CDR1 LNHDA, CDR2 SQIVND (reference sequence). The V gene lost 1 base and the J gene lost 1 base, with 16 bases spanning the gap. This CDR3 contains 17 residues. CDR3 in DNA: TGTGCCAGTAGTATAGGGCTTGCAGGGGCGACGAACACTGAAGCTTTCTTT. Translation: CASSIGLAGATNTEAFF.

Here the CDR3 DNA reads TGCAGCGTTAGACAGGGTGAGAACACCGGGGAGCTGTTTTTT. It translates to CSVRQGENTGELFF. The chain links TRBV29-1 to TRBJ2-2; TRBD1 agrees at 7 bases. This CDR3 spans 14 amino acids. Germline lookup yields CDR1 SQVTM and CDR2 ANQGSEA. V shed 5 bases, J shed 1 base, and the junction held 4 bases outside the gene matches.

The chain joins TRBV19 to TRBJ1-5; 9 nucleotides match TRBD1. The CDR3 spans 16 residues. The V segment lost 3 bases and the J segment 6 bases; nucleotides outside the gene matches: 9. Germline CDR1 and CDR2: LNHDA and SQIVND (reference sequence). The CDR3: CASSIMGQGESQPQHF. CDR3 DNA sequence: TGTGCCAGTAGTATTATGGGACAGGGCGAGAGTCAGCCCCAGCATTTT.

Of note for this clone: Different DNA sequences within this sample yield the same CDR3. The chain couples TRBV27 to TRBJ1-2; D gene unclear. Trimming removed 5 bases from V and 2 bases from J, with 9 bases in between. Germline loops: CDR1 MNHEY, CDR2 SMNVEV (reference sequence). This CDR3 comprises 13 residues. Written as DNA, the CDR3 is TGTGCCAGCAGTCTGTACAGAAACTATGGCTACACCTTC. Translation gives CASSLYRNYGYTF.

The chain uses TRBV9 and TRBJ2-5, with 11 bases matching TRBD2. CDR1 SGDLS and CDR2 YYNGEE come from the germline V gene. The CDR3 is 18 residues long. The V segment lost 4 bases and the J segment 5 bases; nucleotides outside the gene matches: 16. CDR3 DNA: TGTGCCAGCAGCCCTAACGCCTTACTAGCGGGAGAACGGGAGACCCAGTACTTC. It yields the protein CASSPNALLAGERETQYF.

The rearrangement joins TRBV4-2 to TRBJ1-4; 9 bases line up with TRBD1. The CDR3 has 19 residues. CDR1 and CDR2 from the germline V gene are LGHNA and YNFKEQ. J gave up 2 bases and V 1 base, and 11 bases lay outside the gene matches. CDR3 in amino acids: CASSQVGGGTGITNEKLFF. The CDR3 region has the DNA TGTGCCAGCAGCCAAGTCGGAGGCGGGACAGGGATTACTAATGAAAAACTGTTTTTT.

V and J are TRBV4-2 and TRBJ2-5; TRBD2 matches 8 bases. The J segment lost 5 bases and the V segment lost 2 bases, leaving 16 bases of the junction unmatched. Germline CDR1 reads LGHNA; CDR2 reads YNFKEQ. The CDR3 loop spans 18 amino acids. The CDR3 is CASSQIRTGTRGDETQYF. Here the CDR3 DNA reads TGTGCCAGCAGCCAAATCCGCACCGGGACTAGGGGTGACGAGACCCAGTACTTC.